Listed here are 3 T cell receptor beta chains from one sample, sequenced in a study of blood T cell repertoires in COVID-19. Clones were sequenced by immunoSEQ multiplex PCR, and TCRdb holds only the in-frame ones, with some missing. Of tens of thousands of clones in the sample, roughly 80% were seen once. The specimen sequenced was peripheral blood. These receptors came from an elderly man with acute or convalescent COVID-19.

A single count supports this clone. The chain is built from TRBV6-2 or TRBV6-3 and TRBJ1-2, with TRBD1 matching over 7 bases. The ends lost 2 bases at V and 2 bases at J; junction bases unmatched: 5. This CDR3 is 15 amino acids long. Germline assignment: CDR1 MNHEY and CDR2 SVGEGT. CDR3 region: CASSYVGQPNYGYTF. The CDR3 DNA reads as TGTGCCAGCAGTTACGTGGGACAGCCCAACTATGGCTACACCTTC.

The V gene is TRBV3-1 (or the pseudogene TRBV3-2), the J gene TRBJ2-7, with TRBD2 identical over 12 bases. The CDR3 loop spans 15 amino acids. V trimming: 2 bases; J trimming: 5 bases; junction bases outside the gene matches: 4. CDR1 and CDR2 from the germline V gene are LGHDT and YNNKEL (reference sequence). This chain's CDR3 is CASSQLAGGHDEQYF. Here the CDR3 DNA reads TGTGCCAGCAGCCAACTAGCGGGGGGGCACGACGAGCAGTACTTC.

V is TRBV19 and J is TRBJ1-6; D remains unclear. V lost 7 bases to trimming and J lost 3 bases, with 13 bases between them. The CDR3 has 15 residues. Germline CDR1 reads LNHDA; CDR2 reads SQIVND (reference sequence). The chain's CDR3 is CASTVNSLYNSPLHF. The CDR3 nucleotides are TGTGCCAGTACGGTCAACAGCCTCTATAATTCACCCCTCCACTTT.